This TCR beta chain was recovered during a study of cytomegalovirus exposure and HLA in healthy donors. Whole-study findings and limits: According to an earlier analysis, most TCR beta V segments yielded productive rearrangements about 87% or about 30% of the time.

CDR1 and CDR2 (germline): SGDLS, YYNGEE. Trimming cost V 0 bases and J 5 bases, with 12 bases left between them. The CDR3 spans 15 residues. As concerns this clone: Its antigen is undetermined.

Primers for the PCR totalled 60 Vbeta and 13 Jbeta. Original processing notes: Roughly 76 million unique TCR beta chains, about 11 million of them shared, were counted by a later analysis. Data came from immunoSEQ multiplex PCR; TCRdb stores just in-frame clones and leaves some out. That table furnishes V, J and clone size, whereas the DNA furnished D and trimming. The table lists some 130,000 clones. This chain links TRBV9 with TRBJ1-5; possible D gene TRBD1, 5 bases. The sequence was collected from a woman in her thirties or forties in good health and CMV-seropositive. The sequencing sample was made of PBMCs. The CDR3 protein is CASSVGGGAHQPQHF. DNA for the CDR3: TGTGCCAGCAGCGTAGGGGGAGGGGCACATCAGCCCCAGCATTTT.